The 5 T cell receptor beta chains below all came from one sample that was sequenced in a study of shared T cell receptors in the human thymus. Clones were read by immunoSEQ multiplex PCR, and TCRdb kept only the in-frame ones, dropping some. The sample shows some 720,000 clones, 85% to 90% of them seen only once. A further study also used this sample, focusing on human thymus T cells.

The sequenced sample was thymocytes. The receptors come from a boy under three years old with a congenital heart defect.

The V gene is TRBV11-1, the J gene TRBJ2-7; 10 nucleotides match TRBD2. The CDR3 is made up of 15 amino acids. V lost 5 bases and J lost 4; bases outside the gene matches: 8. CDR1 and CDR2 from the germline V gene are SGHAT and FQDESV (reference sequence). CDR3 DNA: TGTGCCAGCAGCCCACGGGGACTAGCGTTTTACGAGCAGTACTTC. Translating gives CASSPRGLAFYEQYF.

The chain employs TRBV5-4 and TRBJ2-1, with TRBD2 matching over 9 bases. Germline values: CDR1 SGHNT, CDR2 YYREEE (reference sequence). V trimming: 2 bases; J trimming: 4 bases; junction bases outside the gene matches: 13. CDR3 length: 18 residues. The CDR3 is CASSLQKGGRAGYNEQFF. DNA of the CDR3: TGTGCCAGCAGCTTACAAAAAGGCGGGAGGGCCGGGTACAATGAGCAGTTCTTC.

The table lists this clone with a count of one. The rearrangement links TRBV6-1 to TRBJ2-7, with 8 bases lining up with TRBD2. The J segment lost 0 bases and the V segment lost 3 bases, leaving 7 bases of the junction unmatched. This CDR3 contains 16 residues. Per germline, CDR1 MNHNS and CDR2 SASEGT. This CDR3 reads CASSDQGTRNSYEQYF. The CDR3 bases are TGTGCCAGCAGTGATCAAGGGACTAGAAACTCCTACGAGCAGTACTTC.

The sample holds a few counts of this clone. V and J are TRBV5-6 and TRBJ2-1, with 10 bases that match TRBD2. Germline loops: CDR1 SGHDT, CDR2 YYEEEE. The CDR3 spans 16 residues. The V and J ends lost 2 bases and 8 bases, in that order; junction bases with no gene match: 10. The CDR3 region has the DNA TGTGCCAGCAGCTTCCCTTGGGTAGCGGGAGGTCATGAGCAGTTCTTC. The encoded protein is CASSFPWVAGGHEQFF.

The CDR3, as DNA: TGTGCCAGCAGCCTAACCGGGACACAGAACACTGAAGCTTTCTTT. This gives the protein CASSLTGTQNTEAFF. This rearrangement joins TRBV4-2 to TRBJ1-1; a weak D match, TRBD1 (6 bases). V was trimmed by 4 bases and J by 1 base, leaving 13 bases between them. Per germline, CDR1 LGHNA and CDR2 YNFKEQ. The CDR3 consists of 15 residues.